These 25 T cell receptor beta chains were sequenced from one sample in a study of blood T cell repertoires in COVID-19. TCRdb's table, derived via immunoSEQ multiplex PCR, lists solely in-frame clones and lacks some. The sample contains roughly 150,000 clones, about 87% of which appear only once. Sequencing used PBMCs or T cells enriched from blood (not recorded which). The receptors originated from a man aged 45-65 years in a cohort exposed to, infected with or recovered from COVID-19 (not recorded which).

This sequence joins TRBV27 and TRBJ2-1; 8 positions match TRBD2. There are 16 residues in the CDR3. Germline CDR1 MNHEY, CDR2 SMNVEV (reference sequence). The V gene end was trimmed by 1 base and the J gene end by 4 bases; junction bases not matched to a gene: 6. The CDR3 sequence is CASSLYGGAGYNEQFF. The CDR3 region has the DNA TGTGCCAGCAGTTTATACGGGGGGGCGGGTTACAATGAGCAGTTCTTC.

CDR3 protein: CASRSQGNEQFF. The CDR3, as DNA: TGCGCCAGCAGATCCCAGGGGAATGAGCAGTTCTTC. This rearrangement joins TRBV5-1 to TRBJ2-1; D might be TRBD1 (6 bases). Germline V lookup: CDR1 SGHRS, CDR2 YFSETQ. V was pared by 5 bases and J by 7 bases, with 10 bases between. The CDR3 has 12 amino acids.

This clone was picked up a small number of times. The genes are TRBV11-2 and TRBJ2-5; D not resolved. The length of the CDR3 is 15 residues. Germline CDR1 reads SGHAT; CDR2 reads FQNNGV. Trimming left V 1 base short and J 5 bases short, with 14 bases between. This CDR3 reads CASSLAVHPAETQYF. The CDR3 DNA reads TGTGCCAGCAGCTTAGCTGTACACCCCGCCGAGACCCAGTACTTC.

This clone showed up just a few times. V is TRBV25-1 and J is TRBJ1-2; D gene unclear. V lost 5 bases to trimming and J lost 0 bases, with 7 bases between them. Germline CDR1 reads MGHDK; CDR2 reads SYGVNS. The CDR3 extends over 13 amino acids. The chain's CDR3 is CASSPDSNYGYTF. As DNA, the CDR3 is TGTGCCAGCAGTCCAGATTCTAACTATGGCTACACCTTC.

This clone came up once. The chain joins TRBV11-1 to TRBJ2-1; TRBD2 aligns across 9 bases. Germline assignment: CDR1 SGHAT and CDR2 FQDESV (reference sequence). The CDR3 consists of 15 residues. V shed 5 bases and J 6 bases; nucleotides not matched to a gene: 8. The CDR3 sequence is CASSRGTSILNEQFF. The CDR3 nucleotides are TGTGCCAGCAGCCGCGGGACTAGCATACTCAATGAGCAGTTCTTC.

The chain combines TRBV27 with TRBJ2-5; a weak D match, TRBD1 (6 bases). The length of the CDR3 is 14 residues. Trimming took off 2 bases at V and 5 bases at J, with 12 bases between the two ends. CDR1 and CDR2 from the germline V gene are MNHEY and SMNVEV (reference sequence). Here the CDR3 DNA reads TGTGCCAGCAGTTTAAGGGGGATCGTTGAGACCCAGTACTTC. It codes for CASSLRGIVETQYF.

The rearrangement links TRBV14 to TRBJ2-3, with 8 nucleotides matching TRBD2. The length of the CDR3 is 19 residues. The trim removed 4 bases at V and 0 bases at J, leaving 15 bases unmatched. Germline assignment: CDR1 SGHDN and CDR2 FVKESK. CDR3 nucleotide sequence: TGTGCCAGCAGCCCCCATCCGGGACTAGAAAAAACTAGCACAGATACGCAGTATTTT. Protein sequence: CASSPHPGLEKTSTDTQYF.

The chain uses TRBV27 and TRBJ1-2; weak D call: TRBD1 (6 bases). The CDR3 runs to 14 residues. CDR1 and CDR2 (germline): MNHEY, SMNVEV (reference sequence). V lost 5 bases to trimming and J lost 6 bases, with 16 bases between them. CDR3 loop: CASSPEITGNGYTF. DNA for the CDR3: TGTGCCAGCAGTCCTGAGATAACAGGGAATGGCTACACCTTC.

The rearrangement links TRBV7-6 to TRBJ1-6; D may be TRBD1 (6 bases). CDR1 is SGHVS and CDR2 is FNYEAQ in the germline V gene. Between the trimmed V and J ends, which lost 3 bases and 7 bases, there was a span of 13 bases. The CDR3 has 15 residues. CDR3 sequence reads: CASSLGNQGNSPLHF. The CDR3 DNA is TGTGCCAGCAGCTTGGGCAACCAGGGGAATTCACCCCTCCACTTT.

CDR3: CASERLNTGELFF. Here the CDR3 DNA reads TGTGCCAGTGAACGGTTGAACACCGGGGAGCTGTTTTTT. The gene calls are TRBV6-1 and TRBJ2-2; D remains unclear. Trimming removed 9 bases from V and 1 base from J, with 9 bases in between. This CDR3 region has 13 residues. The germline V gene has CDR1 MNHNS and CDR2 SASEGT.

This clone was recorded a few times. The chain recombines TRBV5-1 with TRBJ2-7; possible D gene TRBD1, 5 bases. Germline-derived CDR1 and CDR2 are SGHRS and YFSETQ. Trimming shortened V by 3 bases and J by 4 bases, and 8 bases separated the two germline ends. The CDR3 runs 12 residues. The CDR3 sequence: CASSSDRYEQYF. CDR3 nucleotides: TGCGCCAGCAGCTCCGACAGATACGAGCAGTACTTC.

The chain links TRBV19 to TRBJ2-4; the match to TRBD1 covers 9 bases. This CDR3 spans 14 amino acids. Germline V CDR1 and CDR2: LNHDA, SQIVND (reference sequence). V lost 5 bases, J lost 9 bases, and 8 bases stayed unmatched. The CDR3 DNA sequence: TGTGCCAGTAGTGTACAGGGGGCGAATCGCATTCAGTACTTC. Protein product: CASSVQGANRIQYF.

This chain uses TRBV12-3 or TRBV12-4 with TRBJ1-2, with D unclear. The CDR3 has 13 residues. Trimming removed 2 bases from V and 8 bases from J, with 12 bases in between. The CDR3: CASSLSTAGGYTF. In DNA, the CDR3 is TGTGCCAGCAGTTTAAGCACGGCGGGAGGCTACACCTTC.

The chain has TRBV24-1 and TRBJ2-1; 10 nucleotides align to TRBD1. The CDR3 loop spans 16 amino acids. V lost 3 bases to trimming and J lost 3 bases; unmatched junction nucleotides: 4. Germline V gene sequence: CDR1 KGHDR, CDR2 SFDVKD. In DNA, the CDR3 is TGTGCCACCAGTGATCGGACAGGGGGGAACTACAATGAGCAGTTCTTC. Amino acid sequence: CATSDRTGGNYNEQFF.

The rearrangement links TRBV24-1 to TRBJ1-4; D is possibly TRBD1 (6 bases). V lost 3 bases, J lost 6 bases, and 13 bases lay in between. Germline CDR1 is KGHDR and CDR2 is SFDVKD. The CDR3 extends over 15 amino acids. This CDR3 reads CATSDPDSADEKLFF. CDR3 nucleotides: TGTGCCACCAGTGATCCGGACAGTGCCGATGAAAAACTGTTTTTT.

This chain joins TRBV2 and TRBJ2-1, with D perhaps TRBD2 (5 bases). Trimming left V 6 bases short and J 9 bases short, with 24 bases between. Germline values: CDR1 SNHLY, CDR2 FYNNEI. This CDR3 region has 16 residues. The CDR3 loop reads CASRNLVEAEVGEQFF. In nucleotides, the CDR3 is TGTGCCAGCAGAAACCTCGTGGAGGCTGAAGTCGGTGAGCAGTTCTTC.

The chain recombines TRBV4-1 with TRBJ1-1; a possible D gene is TRBD1 (6 bases). V lost 3 bases and J lost 2, with 19 bases in between. The CDR3 is made up of 17 amino acids. CDR1 is MGHRA and CDR2 is YSYEKL in the germline V gene. The CDR3 region is CASSQYPGQFTNTEAFF. CDR3 bases: TGCGCCAGCAGCCAGTACCCGGGACAATTTACCAACACTGAAGCTTTCTTT.

The V gene is TRBV3-1 (or the pseudogene TRBV3-2), the J gene TRBJ1-2; 7 nucleotides match TRBD1. The germline V gene has CDR1 LGHDT and CDR2 YNNKEL (reference sequence). J gave up 3 bases and V 4 bases, and 5 bases lay outside the gene matches. The CDR3 is made up of 14 amino acids. The CDR3 region is CASSPFQGDYGYTF. The CDR3 DNA reads TGTGCCAGCAGCCCTTTTCAGGGGGACTATGGCTACACCTTC.

The CDR3 loop is CASRPPTTMNTEAFF. The DNA of the CDR3 is TGTGCCAGCAGACCCCCGACAACAATGAACACTGAAGCTTTCTTT. The chain joins TRBV9 to TRBJ1-1, with no clear D. Trimming pared 5 bases from V and 0 bases from J, leaving 14 bases between. The CDR3 has 15 residues. Germline V gene lookup returns CDR1 SGDLS and CDR2 YYNGEE. The whole variable domain, remainder taken from reference TRBV9 and TRBJ1-1, is DSGVTQTPKHLITATGQRVTLRCSPRSGDLSVYWYQQSLDQGLQFLIQYYNGEERAKGNILERFSAQQFPDLHSELNLSSLELGDSALYFCASRPPTTMNTEAFFGQGTRLTVV.

The chain links TRBV3-1 (or the pseudogene TRBV3-2) to TRBJ1-6, with TRBD1 identical over 7 bases. The V and J ends lost 5 bases and 6 bases, in that order; junction bases with no gene match: 7. CDR1 and CDR2 from the germline V gene are LGHDT and YNNKEL (reference sequence). CDR3 length equals 15 residues. CDR3 residues: CASSETGILNSPLHF. The CDR3 DNA reads as TGTGCCAGCAGCGAGACAGGGATACTTAATTCACCCCTCCACTTT.

The CDR3 spells CASSPTDSGNTIYF. The CDR3 nucleotides are TGTGCCAGCAGTCCGACAGACTCTGGAAACACCATATATTTT. The chain carries TRBV28 and TRBJ1-3; possible D gene TRBD1, 5 bases. Looked up from germline, CDR1 is MDHEN and CDR2 is SYDVKM. Trimming took off 5 bases at V and 0 bases at J, with 8 bases between the two ends. CDR3 size: 14 residues.

This chain connects TRBV6-5 to TRBJ1-1; D unresolved. Trimming shortened V by 1 base and J by 4 bases, and 13 bases separated the two germline ends. In germline, CDR1 is MNHEY, CDR2 SVGAGI. This CDR3 has 15 amino acids. The CDR3 coding sequence is TGTGCCAGCAGTTACTTCGCGGGAGAGAGCACTGAAGCTTTCTTT. It codes for CASSYFAGESTEAFF.

The V call is TRBV7-8, the J call TRBJ2-7; no definite D call. CDR3 length equals 14 residues. V was cut by 5 bases and J by 3 bases, with 14 bases left in between. Germline CDR1 SGHVS, CDR2 FQNEAQ. The CDR3: CASSPTTYGYEQYF. CDR3 nucleotides: TGTGCCAGCAGCCCTACTACTTATGGCTACGAGCAGTACTTC.

The J gene is TRBJ1-6, the V gene TRBV6-2 or TRBV6-3; 7 bases agree with TRBD1. V trimming: 5 bases; J trimming: 9 bases; junction bases outside the gene matches: 4. The CDR3 length is 13 residues. The germline CDR1 and CDR2 sequences are MNHEY and SVGEGT. As DNA, the CDR3 is TGTGCCAGCAGTCCGGGACAGCTTTCACCCCTCCACTTT. Protein product: CASSPGQLSPLHF.

The chain uses TRBV3-1 (or the pseudogene TRBV3-2) and TRBJ2-1; D unresolved. Trimming removed 2 bases from V and 7 bases from J, with 6 bases in between. Germline CDR1 and CDR2: LGHDT and YNNKEL (reference sequence). There are 12 residues in the CDR3. The DNA for the CDR3 is TGTGCCAGCAGCCAACTAACGAATGAGCAGTTCTTC. Protein sequence: CASSQLTNEQFF.